This T cell receptor (beta chain) came from a study of blood T cell repertoires in COVID-19. Study background: The United States, Italy and Spain were the sources of the acute and convalescent COVID-19 samples. T cells, B-cell-depleted T cells, or PBMCs provided the cDNA or gDNA that served as material.

As handled by the study authors: Nucleated cell number was recorded as an estimate derived from reference gene primer amplification. Produced via immunoSEQ multiplex PCR; TCRdb's table is partial and in-frame only. V and J calls plus clone size are reproduced from that table; the DNA served to infer D and trimming. The data show hundreds of thousands of clones, approximately 88% seen once. As to this clone: At one of its ends the junction is not consistent with the germline gene, which may arise from a read error.

Germline CDR1 SNHLY, CDR2 FYNNEI. The CDR3 contains 17 residues. This clonotype originated in a woman between 50 and 59 years old with COVID-19, enrolled during active disease. The chain has TRBV2 and TRBJ1-3; D not resolved. Sequencing input: peripheral blood. The CDR3: CASSEHQPGNSGNAIYF. The CDR3, as DNA: TGTGCCAGCAGTGAGCACCAGCCAGGCAACTCTGGAAACGCCATATATTTT.